This T cell receptor (beta chain) is drawn from a study of long-term antiretroviral therapy in people with HIV. Whole-study findings and limits: Whereas controls had wider CDR3 length ranges, HIV repertoires had narrower ones. In samples taken after ART, diversity increased but remained below transplant donor control levels. Repertoire dominance by clones expanded before ART was seen at all time points.

Runs used v3.0 of the immunoSEQ assay and were done at survey level. Method: immunoSEQ multiplex PCR; TCRdb's copy keeps in-frame clones and lacks some. The sample lists 15,000 to 20,000 clones; 75% to 90% were seen once. There were no participants with HIV treated outside the United States. This clone was found a few times. Its antigen is undetermined. The V end lost 3 bases, the J end lost 3 bases, and 14 bases lay between the germline ends. CDR1 is MNHEY, CDR2 SMNVEV, per germline (reference sequence). This CDR3 has 15 amino acids. The sequence was obtained from a man aged 18 to 30 with HIV. This chain links TRBV27 with TRBJ1-1; D gene uncertain. The input for sequencing was unsorted PBMCs, taken 0.3 years after starting antiretroviral therapy. CDR3 in DNA: TGTGCCAGCAGTTTTAGTCGTACTTTCGACACTGAAGCTTTCTTT. Translating gives CASSFSRTFDTEAFF.